This passage covers 18 T cell receptor beta chains from one sample sequenced in a study of T cell changes during pregnancy in multiple sclerosis. Data came from immunoSEQ multiplex PCR; TCRdb stores just in-frame clones and leaves some out. The repertoire includes under 95,000 clones, 85% to 95% of them detected once, and about 0.94% sits in the top ten. The sample in question was peripheral blood, obtained in the second trimester of pregnancy. Receptor source: a female donor in good health, enrolled as a control in a pregnancy study.

J is TRBJ2-7 and V is TRBV28; TRBD2 matches at 12 bases. This CDR3 contains 16 residues. CDR1 and CDR2 from the germline V gene are MDHEN and SYDVKM. The V segment lost 4 bases and the J segment 3 bases; nucleotides outside the gene matches: 7. The CDR3 loop reads CASSSTSGRKVYEQYF. Here the CDR3 DNA reads TGTGCCAGCAGTTCTACTAGCGGGAGGAAGGTCTACGAGCAGTACTTC.

The chain links TRBV28 to TRBJ1-1; D possibly corresponds to TRBD1 (5 bases). V lost 7 bases, J lost 8 bases, and 11 bases lay in between. Germline lookup yields CDR1 MDHEN and CDR2 SYDVKM. The CDR3 totals 11 residues. The CDR3 sequence: CASIGGAEAFF. The CDR3 nucleotides read TGTGCCAGCATCGGGGGAGCCGAAGCTTTCTTT.

The V and J genes are TRBV29-1 and TRBJ2-5; perhaps TRBD1 as D (5 bases). The V gene lost 6 bases and the J gene lost 2 bases, with 13 bases spanning the gap. Per the germline V gene, CDR1 is SQVTM and CDR2 is ANQGSEA. This CDR3 has 13 residues. CDR3 protein: CSVPRQRQETQYF. The CDR3 coding sequence is TGCAGCGTGCCGCGACAGAGGCAAGAGACCCAGTACTTC.

The V gene is TRBV6-1, the J gene TRBJ2-1; no clear D gene. V was clipped by 0 bases and J by 3 bases, with 15 bases between them. CDR3 length equals 17 residues. The germline gives CDR1 MNHNS, CDR2 SASEGT. The CDR3 loop is CASSEADGWQDYNEQFF. CDR3 in DNA: TGTGCCAGCAGTGAAGCTGATGGTTGGCAGGACTACAATGAGCAGTTCTTC.

The V call is TRBV2, the J call TRBJ1-4; D perhaps matches TRBD1 (5 bases). CDR1 and CDR2 (germline): SNHLY, FYNNEI. This CDR3 comprises 14 residues. V was cut by 8 bases and J by 0 bases, with 10 bases left in between. CDR3 loop: CASGGIATNEKLFF. The DNA for the CDR3 is TGTGCCAGCGGGGGGATAGCAACTAATGAAAAACTGTTTTTT.

The chain recombines TRBV4-1 with TRBJ2-3; possibly TRBD1 for D (7 bases). The V end was cut by 3 bases, the J end by 5 bases, with 12 bases between. The germline V gene encodes CDR1 MGHRA and CDR2 YSYEKL. This CDR3 has 14 residues. As DNA, the CDR3 is TGCGCCAGCAGCCAGCTCCAGGGGGGAGATACGCAGTATTTT. It translates to CASSQLQGGDTQYF.

The rearrangement joins TRBV13 to TRBJ2-7, with TRBD1 matching over 8 bases. This CDR3 contains 13 residues. Germline trimming cut 7 bases from V and 3 bases from J; bases unmatched to any gene: 5. Germline V gene data show CDR1 as PRHDT and CDR2 as FYEKMQ (reference sequence). The CDR3 region is CASMETGGYEQYF. The CDR3 bases are TGTGCCAGCATGGAAACAGGGGGCTACGAGCAGTACTTC.

The chain uses TRBV28 and TRBJ2-3; 12 nucleotides agree with TRBD2. The CDR3 is 19 amino acids. Germline loops: CDR1 MDHEN, CDR2 SYDVKM. V lost 5 bases to trimming and J lost 1 base; unmatched junction nucleotides: 13. The CDR3 loop reads CASSAWDLAGGPGTDTQYF. The CDR3 nucleotides read TGTGCCAGCAGTGCCTGGGACCTAGCGGGAGGGCCGGGCACAGATACGCAGTATTTT.

The genes are TRBV29-1 and TRBJ2-1; 7 bases are a match to TRBD2. Trimming cost V 3 bases and J 1 base; bases outside gene matches: 0. CDR1 is SQVTM and CDR2 is ANQGSEA in the germline V gene. This CDR3 has 13 amino acids. The CDR3 DNA sequence: TGCAGCGTTGAGGGACTATCCTACAATGAGCAGTTCTTC. The encoded protein is CSVEGLSYNEQFF.

This clone came up once. The rearrangement joins TRBV18 to TRBJ1-5; TRBD1 agrees at 7 bases. This CDR3 comprises 13 residues. Per the germline V gene, CDR1 is KGHSH and CDR2 is LQKENI. V lost 4 bases and J lost 6; bases outside the gene matches: 3. The CDR3 region is CASSQGASQPQHF. The CDR3 bases are TGTGCCAGCTCACAGGGGGCTAGTCAGCCCCAGCATTTT.

The chain carries TRBV19 and TRBJ2-2; TRBD2 is a possible D gene (6 bases). The V and J ends lost 7 bases and 0 bases respectively, with 9 bases between them. The CDR3 contains 14 residues. Per germline, CDR1 LNHDA and CDR2 SQIVND (reference sequence). The CDR3 loop is CASKLAANTGELFF. CDR3 DNA: TGTGCCAGTAAGTTAGCGGCGAACACCGGGGAGCTGTTTTTT.

V usage is TRBV6-1 and J usage is TRBJ2-2; D is unclear. V shed 4 bases and J shed 4 bases, with 13 bases lying between them. Germline values: CDR1 MNHNS, CDR2 SASEGT. The CDR3 has 15 residues. In DNA, the CDR3 is TGTGCCAGCAGTGCAATCACGAGCTCCACCGGGGAGCTGTTTTTT. Its protein is CASSAITSSTGELFF.

The V call is TRBV2, the J call TRBJ2-7, with D unclear. Trimming took 5 bases from V and 5 from J, leaving 7 bases between them. Germline CDR1 reads SNHLY; CDR2 reads FYNNEI. The CDR3 extends over 11 amino acids. CDR3 residues: CASSYANEQYF. In nucleotides, the CDR3 is TGTGCCAGCAGTTATGCGAACGAGCAGTACTTC. The full variable domain, its missing parts supplied by reference TRBV2 and TRBJ2-7, is EPEVTQTPSHQVTQMGQEVILRCVPISNHLYFYWYRQILGQKVEFLVSFYNNEISEKSEIFDDQFSVERPDGSNFTLKIRSTKLEDSAMYFCASSYANEQYFGPGTRLTVT.

The gene calls are TRBV7-2 and TRBJ2-2; TRBD2 matches at 9 bases. In germline, CDR1 is SGHTA, CDR2 FQGNSA. The junction had 4 bases not matched to a gene; V was cut back by 4 bases and J by 4 bases. The CDR3 is 15 residues long. The CDR3 DNA follows: TGTGCCAGCAGCTGGCTAGCGGGAACCACCGGGGAGCTGTTTTTT. Amino acids: CASSWLAGTTGELFF.

The gene calls are TRBV19 and TRBJ2-2, with 9 bases matching TRBD1. Germline V gives CDR1 LNHDA, CDR2 SQIVND (reference sequence). The CDR3 covers 17 residues. V shed 6 bases and J 1 base; nucleotides not matched to a gene: 9. CDR3 nucleotide sequence: TGTGCCAGTAGAAATCTTCCGGGACAGGGGAACACCGGGGAGCTGTTTTTT. As protein: CASRNLPGQGNTGELFF.

V usage is TRBV15 and J usage is TRBJ2-3, with D possibly being TRBD1 (5 bases). The CDR3 consists of 16 residues. The ends were cut back, 0 bases at V and 2 bases at J, with 12 bases in the middle. Germline values: CDR1 LNHNV, CDR2 YYDKDF (reference sequence). The CDR3 nucleotides read TGTGCCACCAGCAGAGAAGGGGTCCTACTCACAGATACGCAGTATTTT. Amino acids: CATSREGVLLTDTQYF.

The sample holds one count of this clone. For the CDR3, the DNA is TGTGCCAGTAGCCCGGGACACACATCAACCTACGAGCAGTACTTC. It yields the protein CASSPGHTSTYEQYF. The chain has TRBV19 and TRBJ2-7, with D tentatively TRBD1 (6 bases). Germline CDR1 LNHDA, CDR2 SQIVND (reference sequence). This CDR3 has 15 amino acids. V was cut by 6 bases and J by 2 bases, with 17 bases left in between.

The CDR3 is CASSGTIGTGDPWYGYTF. The DNA of the CDR3 is TGTGCCAGCAGTGGAACCATAGGGACAGGGGATCCTTGGTATGGCTACACCTTC. The chain links TRBV25-1 to TRBJ1-2; 10 bases agree with TRBD1. V shed 4 bases, J shed 5 bases, and the junction held 16 bases outside the gene matches. The CDR3 contains 18 residues. Germline CDR1 is MGHDK and CDR2 is SYGVNS.